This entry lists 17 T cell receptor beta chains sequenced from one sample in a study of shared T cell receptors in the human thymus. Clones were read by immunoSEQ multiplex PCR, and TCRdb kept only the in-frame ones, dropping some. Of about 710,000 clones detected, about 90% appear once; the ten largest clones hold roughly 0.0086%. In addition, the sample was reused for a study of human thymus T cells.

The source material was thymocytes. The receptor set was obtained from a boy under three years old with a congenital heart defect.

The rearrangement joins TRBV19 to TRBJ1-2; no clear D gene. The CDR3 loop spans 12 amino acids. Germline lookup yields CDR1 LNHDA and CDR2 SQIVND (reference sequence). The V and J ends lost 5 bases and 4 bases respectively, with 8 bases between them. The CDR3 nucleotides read TGTGCCAGTAGTGTAGGGCCCTATGGCTACACCTTC. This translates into CASSVGPYGYTF.

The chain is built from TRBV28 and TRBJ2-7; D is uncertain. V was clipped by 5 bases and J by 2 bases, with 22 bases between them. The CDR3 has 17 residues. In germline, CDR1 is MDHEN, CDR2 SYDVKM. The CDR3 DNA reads TGTGCCAGCAGTCCATGGGCCGAGTCACAAGAAGCCTACGAGCAGTACTTC. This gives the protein CASSPWAESQEAYEQYF.

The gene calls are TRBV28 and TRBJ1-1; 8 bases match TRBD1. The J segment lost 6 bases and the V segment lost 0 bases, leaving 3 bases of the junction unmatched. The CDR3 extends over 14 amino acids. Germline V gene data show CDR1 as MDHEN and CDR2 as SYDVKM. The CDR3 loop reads CASSLWTGASEAFF. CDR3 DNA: TGTGCCAGCAGTTTATGGACAGGGGCGTCTGAAGCTTTCTTT.

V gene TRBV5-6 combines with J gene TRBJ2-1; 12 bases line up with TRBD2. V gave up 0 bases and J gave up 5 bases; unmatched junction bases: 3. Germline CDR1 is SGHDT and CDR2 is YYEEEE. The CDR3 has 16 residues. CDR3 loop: CASSLGTSGNNNEQFF. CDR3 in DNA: TGTGCCAGCAGCTTGGGGACTAGCGGGAATAACAATGAGCAGTTCTTC.

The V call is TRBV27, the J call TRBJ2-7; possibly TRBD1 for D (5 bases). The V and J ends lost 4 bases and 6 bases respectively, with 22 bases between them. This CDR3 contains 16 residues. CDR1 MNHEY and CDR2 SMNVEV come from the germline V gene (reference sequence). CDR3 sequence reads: CASSSILGESLFEQYF. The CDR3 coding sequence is TGTGCCAGCAGTTCTATCTTAGGGGAAAGTTTATTCGAGCAGTACTTC.

CDR3 region: CASSFSGTHQETQYF. The DNA of the CDR3 is TGTGCCAGCAGCTTTTCCGGGACACACCAAGAGACCCAGTACTTC. The rearrangement joins TRBV5-8 to TRBJ2-5; D is possibly TRBD1 (6 bases). V lost 2 bases to trimming and J lost 0 bases, with 11 bases between them. CDR1 is SGHTS and CDR2 is YDEGEE in the germline V gene. The CDR3 sequence is 15 residues long.

The CDR3 region has the DNA TGTGCCAGCAGTTTTTTAGGGAACAGGCTTAATGAAAAACTGTTTTTT. Its protein is CASSFLGNRLNEKLFF. The chain is built from TRBV28 and TRBJ1-4; maybe TRBD1 (5 bases). Germline assignment: CDR1 MDHEN and CDR2 SYDVKM. Trimming cost V 3 bases and J 4 bases, with 15 bases left between them. The CDR3 is made up of 16 amino acids.

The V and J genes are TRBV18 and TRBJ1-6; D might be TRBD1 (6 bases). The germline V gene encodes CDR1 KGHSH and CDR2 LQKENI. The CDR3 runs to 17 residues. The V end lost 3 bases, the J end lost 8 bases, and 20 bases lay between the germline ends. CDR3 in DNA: TGTGCCAGCTCACCGGCTTCGGGGTTGGCAGGGGATTCACCCCTCCACTTT. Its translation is CASSPASGLAGDSPLHF.

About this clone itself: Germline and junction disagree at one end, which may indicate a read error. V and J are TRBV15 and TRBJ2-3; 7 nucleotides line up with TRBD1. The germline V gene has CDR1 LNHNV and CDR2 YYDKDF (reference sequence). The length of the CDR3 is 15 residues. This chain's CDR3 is CATSGEGAKADTQYF. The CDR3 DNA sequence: TGTGCCACCAGCGGAGAGGGGGCGAAGGCAGATACGCAGTATTTT.

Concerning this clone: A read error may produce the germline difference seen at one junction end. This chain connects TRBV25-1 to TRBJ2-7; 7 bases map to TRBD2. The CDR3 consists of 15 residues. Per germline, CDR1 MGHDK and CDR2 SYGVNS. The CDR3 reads CASSDLAESSCEQYF. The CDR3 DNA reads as TGTGCCAGCAGTGACCTAGCGGAGAGCTCCTGCGAGCAGTACTTC.

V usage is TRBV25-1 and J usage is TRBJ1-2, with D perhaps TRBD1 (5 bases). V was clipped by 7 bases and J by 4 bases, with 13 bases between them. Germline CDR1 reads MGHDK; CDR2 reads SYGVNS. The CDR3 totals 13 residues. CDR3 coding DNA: TGTGCCAGCATCGGCGGCAGGGCCTATGGCTACACCTTC. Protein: CASIGGRAYGYTF.

CDR3 sequence: CASSLPRSGYTF. The CDR3 DNA reads TGTGCCAGCAGTTTACCACGGTCAGGCTACACCTTC. This chain joins TRBV28 and TRBJ1-2; D remains ambiguous. From germline, CDR1 is MDHEN and CDR2 SYDVKM. This CDR3 is built from 12 residues. V dropped 2 bases and J dropped 8 bases, with 9 bases sitting between them.

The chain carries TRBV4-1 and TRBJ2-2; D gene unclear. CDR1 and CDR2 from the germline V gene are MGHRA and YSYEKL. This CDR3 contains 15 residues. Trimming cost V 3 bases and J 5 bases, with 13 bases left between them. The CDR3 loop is CASSHGQETTGELFF. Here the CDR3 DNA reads TGCGCCAGCAGCCATGGGCAGGAAACTACCGGGGAGCTGTTTTTT.

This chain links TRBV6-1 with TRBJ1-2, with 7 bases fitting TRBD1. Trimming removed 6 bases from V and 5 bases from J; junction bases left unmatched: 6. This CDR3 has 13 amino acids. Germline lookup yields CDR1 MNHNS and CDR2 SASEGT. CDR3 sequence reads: CASRVTGEYGYTF. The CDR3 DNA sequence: TGTGCCAGCAGAGTCACAGGGGAGTATGGCTACACCTTC.

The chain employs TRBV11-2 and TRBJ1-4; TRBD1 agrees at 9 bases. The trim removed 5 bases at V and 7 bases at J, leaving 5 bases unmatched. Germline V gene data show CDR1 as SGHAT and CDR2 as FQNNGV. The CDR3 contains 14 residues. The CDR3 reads CASSPGQGREKLFF. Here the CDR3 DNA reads TGTGCCAGCAGCCCGGGACAGGGACGTGAAAAACTGTTTTTT.

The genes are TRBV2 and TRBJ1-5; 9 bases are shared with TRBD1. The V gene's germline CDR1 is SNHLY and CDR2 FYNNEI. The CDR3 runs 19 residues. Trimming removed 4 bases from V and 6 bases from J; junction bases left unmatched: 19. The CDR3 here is CASSVGGTGHRTARQPQHF. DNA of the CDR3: TGTGCCAGCAGTGTGGGCGGGACAGGGCATCGGACTGCACGTCAGCCCCAGCATTTT.

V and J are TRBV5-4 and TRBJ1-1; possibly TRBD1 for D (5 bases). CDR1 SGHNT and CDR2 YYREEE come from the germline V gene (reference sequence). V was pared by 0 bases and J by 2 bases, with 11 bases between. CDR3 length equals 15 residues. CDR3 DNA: TGTGCCAGCAGCTTGGGTGGGGCGAGAAACACTGAAGCTTTCTTT. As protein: CASSLGGARNTEAFF.